A selection of T cell receptor beta chains follows, all from one sample in a study of low-dose radiotherapy and immunotherapy resistance in tumors. TCRdb reprocessed the reads with MiXCR, giving one entry per CDR3 protein. Among some 38,000 distinct CDR3 sequences, around 20% were seen once, and the ten largest hold 8% to 9.5%. The sequences come from PBMCs, collected after low-dose radiotherapy plus immunotherapy. The origin of the receptors is a female donor with ovarian cancer. Both conserved end residues are part of each CDR3. Each record gives: clone size, V gene, J gene, D gene, CDR3 DNA, CDR3 protein. D genes are given only for firm matches. Clone size is not always given. Where it is, it says once, few, many or a class for expanded clones.

abundance: many; v_gene: TRBV5-6; j_gene: TRBJ2-2; d_gene: .; CDR3nt: .; CDR3aa: CASSGPSGRAYTGELFFF
abundance: many; v_gene: TRBV7-9; j_gene: TRBJ2-3; d_gene: .; CDR3nt: TGTGCCAGCAGCTTAGCCCCAGCCACAGATACGCAGTATTTT; CDR3aa: CASSLAPATDTQYF
abundance: few; v_gene: TRBV5-5; j_gene: TRBJ1-2; d_gene: .; CDR3nt: TGTGCCAGCAGCTTGGCTGCCGGGCCTAACTATGGCTACACCTTC; CDR3aa: CASSLAAGPNYGYTF
abundance: .; v_gene: TRBV18; j_gene: TRBJ2-7; d_gene: .; CDR3nt: TGTGCCAGCTCACCAGGGGGGCCCGAGCAGTACTTC; CDR3aa: CASSPGGPEQYF
abundance: many; v_gene: TRBV10-1; j_gene: TRBJ2-1; d_gene: TRBD2; CDR3nt: TGCGCCAGCAGTGAGGCGGGAGGGCCTCGGAATGAGCAGTTCTTC; CDR3aa: CASSEAGGPRNEQFF
abundance: many; v_gene: TRBV19; j_gene: TRBJ2-2; d_gene: TRBD2; CDR3nt: TGTGCCAGTATCTCACTAGCGGGGACCGGGGAGCTGTTTTTT; CDR3aa: CASISLAGTGELFF
abundance: .; v_gene: TRBV9; j_gene: TRBJ2-7; d_gene: TRBD2; CDR3nt: TGTGCCAGCAGCGCGGGACTAGCCTCATACGAGCAGTACTTC; CDR3aa: CASSAGLASYEQYF
abundance: many; v_gene: TRBV18; j_gene: TRBJ2-1; d_gene: TRBD1; CDR3nt: TGTGCCAGCTCAGACGACAGGGGGTCCTACAATGAGCAGTTCTTC; CDR3aa: CASSDDRGSYNEQFF
abundance: many; v_gene: TRBV28; j_gene: TRBJ1-1; d_gene: .; CDR3nt: TGTGCCAGCAGTCCCCCCCGCCTGAACACTGAAGCTTTCTTT; CDR3aa: CASSPPRLNTEAFF
abundance: many; v_gene: TRBV18; j_gene: TRBJ2-7; d_gene: .; CDR3nt: TGTGCCAGCTCACCACAGGACCCTATTTCCTACGAGCAGTACTTC; CDR3aa: CASSPQDPISYEQYF
abundance: many; v_gene: TRBV28; j_gene: TRBJ1-4; d_gene: .; CDR3nt: TGTGCCAGCTCCTCCCGGACGTTCCGCGCGGGTGAAAAACTGTTTTTT; CDR3aa: CASSSRTFRAGEKLFF
abundance: many; v_gene: TRBV10-1; j_gene: TRBJ2-2; d_gene: .; CDR3nt: TGCGCCAGCAGTGAGCCCGGAACCGGGGAGCTGTTTTTT; CDR3aa: CASSEPGTGELFF
abundance: many; v_gene: TRBV15; j_gene: TRBJ1-3; d_gene: TRBD1; CDR3nt: TGTGCCACCAGCAGAGGACAGGGAAAGGCTGGAAACACCATATATTTT; CDR3aa: CATSRGQGKAGNTIYF
abundance: .; v_gene: TRBV5-1; j_gene: TRBJ2-1; d_gene: .; CDR3nt: TGCGCCAGCAGCTTGTACGGAGACAATGAGCAGTTCTTC; CDR3aa: CASSLYGDNEQFF
abundance: many; v_gene: TRBV12-3/TRBV12-4; j_gene: TRBJ2-5; d_gene: TRBD2; CDR3nt: TGTGCCAGCACACGGGCCTTAGCGGGGACGCTAGAGACCCAGTACTTC; CDR3aa: CASTRALAGTLETQYF
abundance: many; v_gene: TRBV5-1; j_gene: TRBJ1-6; d_gene: .; CDR3nt: TGCGCCAGCAGCTTGCCGAGGGCAGAGAAGACCCACTCAGGTAGTTCACCCCTCCACTTT; CDR3aa: CASSLPRAEKTHSGSSPLHF
abundance: many; v_gene: TRBV6-6; j_gene: TRBJ2-1; d_gene: TRBD2; CDR3nt: TGTGCCAGCGGGGAGCGGGGGGGGTCCTACAATGAGCAGTTCTTC; CDR3aa: CASGERGGSYNEQFF
abundance: few; v_gene: TRBV5-4; j_gene: TRBJ2-2; d_gene: TRBD1; CDR3nt: TGTGCCAGCAGCTTGGAGACGGACAGGGCGAACACCGGGGAGCTGTGTTTTTTT; CDR3aa: CASSLETDRANTGELCFF
abundance: many; v_gene: TRBV29-1; j_gene: TRBJ2-3; d_gene: .; CDR3nt: TGCAGCGCCCGGGGGAATGGAGGTACAGATACGCAGTATTTT; CDR3aa: CSARGNGGTDTQYF
abundance: many; v_gene: TRBV29-1; j_gene: TRBJ2-7; d_gene: TRBD1; CDR3nt: TGCAGCGTTGGACAGGGGGCAGGTGAGCAGTACTTC; CDR3aa: CSVGQGAGEQYF
abundance: many; v_gene: TRBV5-1; j_gene: TRBJ2-1; d_gene: .; CDR3nt: TGCGCCAGCAGCTCGGGCCCCACTGGACTGGCGAATGAGCAGTTCTTC; CDR3aa: CASSSGPTGLANEQFF
abundance: .; v_gene: TRBV26; j_gene: TRBJ1-5; d_gene: .; CDR3nt: TGTGCCAGCAGCCGCCCGGGTGGGAGTGTCATGCCCCAGCATTTT; CDR3aa: CASSRPGGSVMPQHF
abundance: many; v_gene: TRBV28; j_gene: TRBJ2-7; d_gene: TRBD1; CDR3nt: TGTGCCAGCAGTCGGACAGGATCGCGCGGCGAGCAGTACTTC; CDR3aa: CASSRTGSRGEQYF
abundance: many; v_gene: TRBV20-1; j_gene: TRBJ2-2; d_gene: TRBD1; CDR3nt: TGCAGTGCTAGAGACGGCAGGGGGCACACCGGGGAGCTGTTTTTT; CDR3aa: CSARDGRGHTGELFF
abundance: many; v_gene: TRBV7-8; j_gene: TRBJ1-5; d_gene: .; CDR3nt: TGTGCCAGCAGCTTAGAGGGCAGCGTACAGCCCCAGCATTTT; CDR3aa: CASSLEGSVQPQHF
abundance: .; v_gene: TRBV2; j_gene: TRBJ2-4; d_gene: .; CDR3nt: TGTGCCAGCAGTCCCTTGGACAGCGACAAAAACATTCAGTACTTC; CDR3aa: CASSPLDSDKNIQYF
abundance: many; v_gene: TRBV27; j_gene: TRBJ2-7; d_gene: .; CDR3nt: TGTGCCAGCAGTCCCGCCGACAGGCCGAGCGAGCAGTACTTC; CDR3aa: CASSPADRPSEQYF